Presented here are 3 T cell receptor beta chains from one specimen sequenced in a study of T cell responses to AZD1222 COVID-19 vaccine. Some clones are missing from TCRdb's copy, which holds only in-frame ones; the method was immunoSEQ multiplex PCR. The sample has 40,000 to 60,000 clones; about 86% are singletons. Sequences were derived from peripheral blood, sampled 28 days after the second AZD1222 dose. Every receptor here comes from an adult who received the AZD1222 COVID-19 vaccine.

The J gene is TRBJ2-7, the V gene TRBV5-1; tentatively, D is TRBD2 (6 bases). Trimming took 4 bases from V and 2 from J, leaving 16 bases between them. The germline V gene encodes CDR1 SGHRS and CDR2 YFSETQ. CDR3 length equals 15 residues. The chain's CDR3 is CASSPSAGSTYEQYF. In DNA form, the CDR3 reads TGCGCCAGCAGCCCCTCGGCGGGATCTACCTACGAGCAGTACTTC.

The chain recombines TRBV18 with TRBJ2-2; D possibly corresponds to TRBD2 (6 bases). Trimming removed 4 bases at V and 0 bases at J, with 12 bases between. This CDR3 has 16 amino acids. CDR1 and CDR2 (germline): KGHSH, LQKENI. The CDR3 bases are TGTGCCAGCTCACTCCGGGGGAATTCGAACACCGGGGAGCTGTTTTTT. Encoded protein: CASSLRGNSNTGELFF.

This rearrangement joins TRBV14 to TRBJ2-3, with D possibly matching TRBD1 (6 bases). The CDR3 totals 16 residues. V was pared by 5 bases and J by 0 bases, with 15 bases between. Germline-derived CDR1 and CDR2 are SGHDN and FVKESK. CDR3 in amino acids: CASSGTPRGSTDTQYF. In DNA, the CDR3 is TGTGCCAGCAGCGGAACCCCCAGGGGCAGCACAGATACGCAGTATTTT.